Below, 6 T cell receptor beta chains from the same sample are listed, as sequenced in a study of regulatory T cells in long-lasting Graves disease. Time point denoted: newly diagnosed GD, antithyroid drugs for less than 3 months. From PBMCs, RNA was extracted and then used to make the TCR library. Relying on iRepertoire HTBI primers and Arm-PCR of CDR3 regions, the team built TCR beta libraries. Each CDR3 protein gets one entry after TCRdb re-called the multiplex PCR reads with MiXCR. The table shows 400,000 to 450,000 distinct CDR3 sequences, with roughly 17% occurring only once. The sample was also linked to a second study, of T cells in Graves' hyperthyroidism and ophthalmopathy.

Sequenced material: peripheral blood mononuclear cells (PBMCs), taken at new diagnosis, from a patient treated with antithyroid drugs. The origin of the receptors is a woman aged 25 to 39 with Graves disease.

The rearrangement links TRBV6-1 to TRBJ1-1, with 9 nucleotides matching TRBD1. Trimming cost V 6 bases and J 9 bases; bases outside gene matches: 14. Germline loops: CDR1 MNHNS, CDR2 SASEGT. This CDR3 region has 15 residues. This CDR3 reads CASRNYRDRAVKAFF. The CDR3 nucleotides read TGTGCCAGCAGAAACTACCGGGACAGGGCGGTGAAAGCTTTCTTT.

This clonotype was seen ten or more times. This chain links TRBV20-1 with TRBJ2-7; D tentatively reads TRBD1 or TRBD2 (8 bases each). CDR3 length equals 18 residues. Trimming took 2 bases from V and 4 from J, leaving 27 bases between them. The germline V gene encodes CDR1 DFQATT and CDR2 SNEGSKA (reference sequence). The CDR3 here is CSARRPGGASGSGYEQYF. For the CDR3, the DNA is TGCAGTGCTAGAAGGCCAGGGGGCGCAAGCGGGAGTGGGTACGAGCAGTACTTC.

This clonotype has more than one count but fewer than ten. This CDR3 is CASSSNIILNTEAFF. In nucleotides, the CDR3 is TGTGCCAGCAGTTCCAACATCATCTTGAACACTGAAGCTTTCTTT. This chain connects TRBV27 to TRBJ1-1; D not certain. Germline CDR1 reads MNHEY; CDR2 reads SMNVEV (reference sequence). Trimming removed 4 bases from V and 0 bases from J, with 12 bases in between. CDR3 length: 15 amino acids.

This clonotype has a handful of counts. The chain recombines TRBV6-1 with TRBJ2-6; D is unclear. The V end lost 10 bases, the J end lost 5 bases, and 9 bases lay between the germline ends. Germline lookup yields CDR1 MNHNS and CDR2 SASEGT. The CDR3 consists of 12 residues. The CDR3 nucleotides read TGTGCCACCGGAGAAAGGGCCAACGTCCTGACTTTC. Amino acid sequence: CATGERANVLTF.

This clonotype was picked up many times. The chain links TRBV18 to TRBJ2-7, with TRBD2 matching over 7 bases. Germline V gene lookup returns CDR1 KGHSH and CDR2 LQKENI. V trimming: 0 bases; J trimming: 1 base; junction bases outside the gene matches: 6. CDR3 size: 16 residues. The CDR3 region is CASSPPSGGRSYEQYF. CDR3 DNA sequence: TGTGCCAGCTCACCACCGTCGGGAGGTCGGTCCTACGAGCAGTACTTC.

CDR3 coding DNA: TGTGCCCCCCGGGGAGGGGCAGTCACAGAGACCCAGTACTTC. Amino acid sequence: CAPRGGAVTETQYF. V and J are TRBV7-2 and TRBJ2-1; 7 positions agree with TRBD2. The end of the DNA fits TRBJ2-5 better, so the J call may be wrong. CDR1 and CDR2 from the germline V gene are SGHTA and FQGNSA. The CDR3 has 14 amino acids.